A single sample is the source of the 15 T cell receptor beta chains below, sequenced in a study. Tregs were sorted as CD4+CD25+CD127-/low cells. Each CDR3 protein is one row after TCRdb ran MiXCR on the 5' RACE reads. This repertoire shows some 30,000 distinct CDR3 sequences, 25% to 30% found once; its top ten account for about 2.2%. The material sequenced was tumor-infiltrating Tregs sorted from the breast tumor. All receptors come from a female donor with breast cancer.

This clonotype has just a few counts. The chain employs TRBV6-1 and TRBJ2-1; D gene unclear. V lost 4 bases to trimming and J lost 0 bases, with 7 bases between them. Germline CDR1 MNHNS, CDR2 SASEGT. This CDR3 contains 14 residues. CDR3 in DNA: TGTGCCAGCAGTGCTAAGAGCTCCTACAATGAGCAGTTCTTC. The encoded protein is CASSAKSSYNEQFF.

The chain couples TRBV6-5 to TRBJ2-1, with 9 bases matching TRBD2. Unmatched junction bases numbered 7, after V lost 0 bases and J lost 1 base. This CDR3 is 18 amino acids long. Germline V gene data show CDR1 as MNHEY and CDR2 as SVGAGI. The chain's CDR3 is CASSYSKSSGTSYNEQFF. The CDR3 DNA sequence: TGTGCCAGCAGTTACTCGAAGTCTAGCGGGACTTCCTACAATGAGCAGTTCTTC.

This clonotype was seen a handful of times. The rearrangement joins TRBV7-3 to TRBJ2-1; the match to TRBD2 covers 10 bases. This CDR3 spans 15 amino acids. CDR1 is SGHTA, CDR2 FQGTGA, per germline. Losses at the gene ends were 4 bases for V and 7 bases for J; bases not matched to a gene: 7. The CDR3 loop reads CASSSNSGRNNEQFF. The CDR3 bases are TGTGCCAGCAGCTCCAATAGCGGGAGGAATAATGAGCAGTTCTTC.

In its sample, this clonotype was seen many times. The rearrangement links TRBV20-1 to TRBJ2-3, with a possible D match to TRBD2 (5 bases). The CDR3 loop spans 15 amino acids. The germline V gene encodes CDR1 DFQATT and CDR2 SNEGSKA (reference sequence). The V gene lost 2 bases and the J gene lost 1 base, with 13 bases spanning the gap. CDR3 in amino acids: CSARLFGGRTDTQYF. Here the CDR3 DNA reads TGCAGTGCTAGATTGTTCGGCGGGCGCACAGATACGCAGTATTTT.

This clonotype was seen at least ten times. V usage is TRBV20-1 and J usage is TRBJ1-5; D is ambiguous. Germline values: CDR1 DFQATT, CDR2 SNEGSKA (reference sequence). V was clipped by 5 bases and J by 6 bases, with 20 bases between them. The CDR3 length is 15 residues. CDR3 amino acids: CSARTSSTLGQPQHF. The CDR3 nucleotides read TGCAGTGCTCGAACTTCTTCGACATTAGGTCAGCCCCAGCATTTT.

In this sample, this clonotype turned up many times. The chain employs TRBV5-1 and TRBJ2-1; TRBD2 might be the D (5 bases). Germline V gene data show CDR1 as SGHRS and CDR2 as YFSETQ. The V gene lost 1 base and the J gene lost 3 bases, with 5 bases spanning the gap. This CDR3 is 13 amino acids long. CDR3 protein: CASSLSGYNEQFF. The CDR3 DNA reads as TGCGCCAGCAGCTTGAGCGGCTACAATGAGCAGTTCTTC.

Remarks on this clonotype: A read error is possible here, since a much larger clone lies one base away. The chain joins TRBV9 to TRBJ1-2; 9 nucleotides line up with TRBD1. Germline CDR1 SGDLS, CDR2 YYNGEE. Trimming removed 6 bases from V and 4 bases from J; junction bases left unmatched: 4. The CDR3 contains 13 residues. CDR3 residues: CASNLGQGYGYTF. The CDR3 region has the DNA TGTGCCAGCAACCTGGGACAGGGCTATGGCTACACCTTC.

The chain combines TRBV7-9 with TRBJ1-5; no clear D. The CDR3 is 17 amino acids. Trimming left V 1 base short and J 0 bases short, with 13 bases between. Germline assignment: CDR1 SEHNR and CDR2 FQNEAQ (reference sequence). This chain's CDR3 is CASSLGEGGNSNQPQHF. CDR3 DNA: TGTGCCAGCAGCTTAGGAGAGGGCGGCAATAGCAATCAGCCCCAGCATTTT.

This clonotype came up many times. The chain employs TRBV10-3 and TRBJ1-3; D gene uncertain. The V end lost 3 bases, the J end lost 0 bases, and 3 bases lay between the germline ends. Germline V gene data show CDR1 as ENHRY and CDR2 as SYGVKD. This CDR3 comprises 13 residues. In DNA, the CDR3 is TGTGCCATCAGTGACAACTCTGGAAACACCATATATTTT. It translates to CAISDNSGNTIYF.

This clonotype qualifies as medium-sized. The chain employs TRBV5-1 and TRBJ1-2; possibly TRBD1 for D (6 bases). Germline V lookup: CDR1 SGHRS, CDR2 YFSETQ. The length of the CDR3 is 15 residues. The V end lost 0 bases, the J end lost 1 base, and 10 bases lay between the germline ends. The CDR3 DNA reads as TGCGCCAGCAGCTTGGGTCACAGGGATAACTATGGCTACACCTTC. Translated: CASSLGHRDNYGYTF.

The genes are TRBV20-1 and TRBJ1-3, with D possibly being TRBD1 (5 bases). V lost 0 bases and J lost 9, with 18 bases in between. The CDR3 consists of 15 residues. From germline, CDR1 is DFQATT and CDR2 SNEGSKA (reference sequence). The CDR3 spells CSARDRAGGLGTIYF. CDR3 DNA: TGCAGTGCTAGAGATCGGGCCGGGGGACTCGGCACCATATATTTT.

Comments on this clonotype: A much larger clonotype is one base distant, so this may be a read error. The chain uses TRBV24-1 and TRBJ2-1; TRBD2 matches at 8 bases. The CDR3 is made up of 14 amino acids. CDR1 and CDR2 from the germline V gene are KGHDR and SFDVKD. V lost 3 bases, J lost 8 bases, and 5 bases stayed unmatched. DNA of the CDR3: TGTGCCACCAGTGATCGACTAGCGCGGGATGAGCAGTTCTTC. Residues: CATSDRLARDEQFF.

The V gene is TRBV6-6, the J gene TRBJ2-1; 7 bases are shared with TRBD2. The V and J ends lost 5 bases and 0 bases, in that order; junction bases with no gene match: 10. CDR1 and CDR2 (germline): MNHNY, SVGAGI (reference sequence). CDR3 length: 17 amino acids. CDR3 DNA: TGTGCCAGCAGTCAATCTCTAGCGGCAAGCTCCTACAATGAGCAGTTCTTC. Translation: CASSQSLAASSYNEQFF.

With regard to this clonotype: An end of the junction does not agree with germline; a read error may underlie this. V gene TRBV6-5 combines with J gene TRBJ1-3; D not certain. CDR1 MNHEY and CDR2 SVGAGI come from the germline V gene. This CDR3 contains 15 residues. The CDR3 DNA sequence: TGTGCCAGCAATTACCGGGGAGGGTCTGGAAACACCATATATTTT. Translating gives CASNYRGGSGNTIYF.

In its sample, this clonotype was seen many times. The chain recombines TRBV6-5 with TRBJ2-7; TRBD1 matches at 7 bases. The ends lost 0 bases at V and 5 bases at J; junction bases unmatched: 16. The germline V gene has CDR1 MNHEY and CDR2 SVGAGI. This CDR3 is 18 amino acids long. The CDR3 region has the DNA TGTGCCAGCAGTTACTCGAAAACGCCCCGGGACAGCCTGAACGAGCAGTACTTC. Its translation: CASSYSKTPRDSLNEQYF.